A single T cell receptor beta chain is shown here with its context. Its cognate antigen is unknown. The CDR3 extends over 14 amino acids. The germline gives CDR1 MNHEY, CDR2 SMNVEV (reference sequence). The ends were cut back, 1 base at V and 3 bases at J, with 6 bases in the middle. This sample was taken from a study of CD4 T cells in relation to SARS-CoV-2 and coronaviruses. Study background: Convalescent donors were aged roughly 20 to 75, with median approximately 39 years. Of the patients, under 10 were male, 4 female, two Hispanic. Study results and limitations: Each donor contributed either pre-pandemic or post-infection samples, not both.

The assay was immunoSEQ multiplex PCR, and TCRdb's table has in-frame clones only and misses some. The data contain tens of thousands of clones, 85% to 90% of them singletons. V gene TRBV27 combines with J gene TRBJ2-2; no definite D call. The sample consisted of memory CD4+ T cells from PBMCs. This TCR came from an adult with COVID-19. In nucleotides, the CDR3 is TGTGCCAGCAGTTTATACAGATACACCGGGGAGCTGTTTTTT. Encoded protein: CASSLYRYTGELFF.